This T cell receptor beta chain was observed in a study of T cell responses to AZD1222 COVID-19 vaccine. Generated by immunoSEQ multiplex PCR, the TCRdb table keeps only in-frame clones and is missing some. The sample carries about 180,000 clones, more than 75% recorded once. The CDR3 sequence is 17 residues long. With 4 bases clipped from V and 4 bases from J, the junction kept 13 bases outside the gene matches. Germline assignment: CDR1 SGHRS and CDR2 YFSETQ. This clone was recorded once. The chain is built from TRBV5-1 and TRBJ1-2; 10 positions match TRBD1. Sequenced here: peripheral blood, sampled 28 days after the second AZD1222 dose. The receptor was isolated from an adult who received the AZD1222 COVID-19 vaccine. The CDR3 protein is CASSTGGTGEGSYGYTF. The DNA of the CDR3 is TGCGCCAGCAGCACGGGCGGGACAGGGGAGGGGAGCTATGGCTACACCTTC.